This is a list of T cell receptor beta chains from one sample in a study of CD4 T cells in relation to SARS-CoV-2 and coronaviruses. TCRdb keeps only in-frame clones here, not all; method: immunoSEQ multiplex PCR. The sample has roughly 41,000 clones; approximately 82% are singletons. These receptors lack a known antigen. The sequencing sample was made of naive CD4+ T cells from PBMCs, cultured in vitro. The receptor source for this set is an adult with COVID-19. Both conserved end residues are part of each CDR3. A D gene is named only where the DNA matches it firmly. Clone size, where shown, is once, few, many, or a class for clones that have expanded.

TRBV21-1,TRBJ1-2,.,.,CASKRGDYGYTF,TGTGCCAGCAAAAGAGGGGACTATGGCTACACCTTC
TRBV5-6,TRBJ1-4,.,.,CASSSGGRSEKLFF,TGTGCCAGCAGCTCGGGAGGGCGGAGTGAAAAACTGTTTTTT
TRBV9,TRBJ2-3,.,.,CASSVGGASTDTQYF,TGTGCCAGCAGCGTTGGGGGCGCTAGCACAGATACGCAGTATTTT
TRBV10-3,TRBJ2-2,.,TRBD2,CAISESEGLAGVGTGELFF,TGTGCCATCAGTGAGTCTGAAGGACTAGCGGGAGTGGGGACCGGGGAGCTGTTTTTT
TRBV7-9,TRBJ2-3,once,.,CASEREKRGTDTQYF,TGTGCCTCCGAGAGGGAGAAACGGGGCACAGATACGCAGTATTTT
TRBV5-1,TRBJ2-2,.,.,CASSLSAGTNTGELFF,TGCGCCAGCAGCTTGTCTGCAGGGACGAACACCGGGGAGCTGTTTTTT
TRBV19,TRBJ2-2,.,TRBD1,CASSPLRGRGTGELFF,TGTGCCAGTAGTCCTCTCAGGGGGCGGGGCACCGGGGAGCTGTTTTTT
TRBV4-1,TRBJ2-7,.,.,CASSHPGAAGEQYF,TGCGCCAGCAGCCATCCCGGGGCGGCTGGGGAGCAGTACTTC
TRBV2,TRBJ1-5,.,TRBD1,CASSVRAGGQPQHF,TGTGCCAGCAGTGTCAGGGCAGGGGGTCAGCCCCAGCATTTT
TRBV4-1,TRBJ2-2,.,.,CASSRVVGVLNTGELFF,TGCGCCAGCTCTCGGGTGGTTGGGGTCCTGAACACCGGGGAGCTGTTTTTT
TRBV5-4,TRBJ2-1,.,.,CASSSGLTGPYNEQFF,TGTGCCAGCAGCTCCGGTCTCACTGGGCCCTACAATGAGCAGTTCTTC
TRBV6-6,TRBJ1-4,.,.,CASSTGRLVTNEKLFF,TGTGCCAGCAGTACGGGACGGTTGGTAACTAATGAAAAACTGTTTTTT
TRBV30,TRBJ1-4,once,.,CAWSVWTFGEKLFF,TGTGCCTGGAGTGTCTGGACTTTCGGCGAAAAACTGTTTTTT
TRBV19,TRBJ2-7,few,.,CASSRRQGAAEQYF,TGTGCCAGTAGTCGACGGCAGGGAGCGGCCGAGCAGTACTTC
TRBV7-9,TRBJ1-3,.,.,CASSPSGGHSGNTIYF,TGTGCCAGCAGCCCCTCGGGTGGGCACTCTGGAAACACCATATATTTT
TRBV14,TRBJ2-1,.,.,CASSQGTGRFWLSSYNEQFF,TGTGCCAGCAGCCAAGGGACCGGACGGTTTTGGTTGAGCTCCTACAATGAGCAGTTCTTC
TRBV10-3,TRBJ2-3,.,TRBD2,CAISTSGRSDTQYF,TGTGCCATCAGTACTAGCGGGAGATCAGATACGCAGTATTTT
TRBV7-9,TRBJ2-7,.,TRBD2,CASRSSGLSSYEQYF,TGTGCCAGCAGATCTAGCGGGCTAAGCTCCTACGAGCAGTACTTC
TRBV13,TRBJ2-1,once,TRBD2,CASSLTGGSDEQFF,TGTGCCAGCAGCTTAACTGGCGGGAGCGATGAGCAGTTCTTC
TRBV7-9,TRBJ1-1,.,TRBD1,CASNPTGGTEAFF,TGTGCCAGCAACCCAACAGGGGGCACTGAAGCTTTCTTT
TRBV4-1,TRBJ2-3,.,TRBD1,CASSHRQGQGSTDTQYF,TGCGCCAGCAGCCACCGCCAGGGACAGGGGAGCACAGATACGCAGTATTTT
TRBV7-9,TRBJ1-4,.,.,CASSVIGTTNEKLFF,TGTGCCAGCAGCGTTATAGGCACAACTAATGAAAAACTGTTTTTT
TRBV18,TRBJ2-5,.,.,CASSFPDWYQETQYF,TGTGCCAGCTCATTTCCGGACTGGTACCAAGAGACCCAGTACTTC
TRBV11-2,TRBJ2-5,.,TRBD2,CASTLSGGLVGETQYF,TGTGCCAGCACCCTCTCGGGGGGGCTCGTCGGGGAGACCCAGTACTTC
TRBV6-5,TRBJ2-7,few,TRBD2,CASSLETSGGYEQYF,TGTGCCAGCAGTCTAGAGACTAGCGGGGGCTACGAGCAGTACTTC
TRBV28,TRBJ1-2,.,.,CASRPRGAYYGYTF,TGTGCCAGCAGACCCAGGGGCGCGTACTATGGCTACACCTTC
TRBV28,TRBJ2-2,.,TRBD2,CASRDVGLVSTGELFF,TGTGCCAGCAGAGACGTAGGACTAGTTAGCACCGGGGAGCTGTTTTTT
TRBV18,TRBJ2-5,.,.,CASSPGRYQETQYF,TGTGCCAGCTCACCAGGCAGGTACCAAGAGACCCAGTACTTC
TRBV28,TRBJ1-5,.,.,CASSLLGVQPQHF,TGTGCCAGCAGTTTATTGGGGGTTCAGCCCCAGCATTTT
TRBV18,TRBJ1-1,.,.,CASSPVQNYGDTEAFF,TGTGCCAGCTCACCCGTACAGAACTACGGGGACACTGAAGCTTTCTTT
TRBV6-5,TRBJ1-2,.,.,CASNPVIDTHYGYTF,TGTGCCAGCAACCCGGTAATAGACACCCACTATGGCTACACCTTC
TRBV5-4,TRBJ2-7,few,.,CASSLSREYREQYF,TGTGCCAGCAGCTTGTCCCGGGAATATAGGGAGCAGTACTTC
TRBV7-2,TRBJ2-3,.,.,CASGAGTDTQYF,TGTGCCAGCGGGGCGGGAACAGATACGCAGTATTTT
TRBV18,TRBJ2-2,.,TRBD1,CASSSRTGSTGELFF,TGTGCCAGCTCATCCAGGACAGGATCCACCGGGGAGCTGTTTTTT
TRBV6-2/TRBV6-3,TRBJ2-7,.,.,CASSGAGVLRAYEQYF,TGTGCCAGCAGTGGCGCAGGGGTTTTGAGGGCCTACGAGCAGTACTTC
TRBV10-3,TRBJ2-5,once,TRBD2,CAISESGGSEKETQYF,TGTGCCATCAGTGAGTCGGGGGGGAGTGAGAAAGAGACCCAGTACTTC
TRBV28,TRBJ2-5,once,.,CASSFYRRETQYF,TGTGCCAGCAGCTTCTACAGGAGGGAGACCCAGTACTTC
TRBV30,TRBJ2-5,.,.,CAWSVRLVTETQYF,TGTGCCTGGAGTGTACGATTGGTCACAGAGACCCAGTACTTC
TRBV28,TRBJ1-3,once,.,CASSLGGAKGNTIYF,TGTGCCAGCAGTTTGGGGGGGGCGAAAGGAAACACCATATATTTT
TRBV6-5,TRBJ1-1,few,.,CASRPSGRSTEAFF,TGTGCCAGCAGACCCAGCGGGAGGAGCACTGAAGCTTTCTTT
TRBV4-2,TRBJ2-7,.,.,CASSQDETSLGPYEQYF,TGTGCCAGCAGCCAAGACGAAACTAGCCTGGGACCCTACGAGCAGTACTTC
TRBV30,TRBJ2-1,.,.,CAWSVRRSSYNEQFF,TGTGCCTGGAGTGTTAGACGGAGCTCCTACAATGAGCAGTTCTTC
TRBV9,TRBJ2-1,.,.,CASSVGVGTNEQFF,TGTGCCAGCAGCGTAGGGGTAGGAACCAATGAGCAGTTCTTC
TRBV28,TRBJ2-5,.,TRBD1,CASCGTGWEETQYF,TGTGCCAGCTGCGGGACAGGGTGGGAAGAGACCCAGTACTTC